This TCR beta chain was retrieved from a study of CD8 T cells in ankylosing spondylitis (dated by TCRdb to 2017 to 2019). Turning to the overall study: The study set out to find disease-linked TCR variants by profiling T cell receptor beta repertoires in ankylosing spondylitis patients and healthy donors. Peripheral blood samples were taken, and synovial fluid was additionally collected from ankylosing spondylitis patients. The full study cohort was made up of 20 to 25 ankylosing spondylitis patients and some 100 healthy donors. Study-level results and caveats: In peripheral blood, the disease-linked clones were found at relatively low frequencies and had a CD8+ phenotype. According to the report, matched synovial fluid samples from ankylosing spondylitis patients were significantly enriched for the disease-linked clones. A TCR beta motif made up of several highly homologous amino acid variants appeared to be characteristic of blood from ankylosing spondylitis patients. Some of the motif variants had been reported before in the synovial fluid and blood of reactive arthritis patients, a finding that suggests common disease-initiation mechanisms.

The CDR3 has 14 amino acids, counting the end cysteine and phenylalanine. Only the CDR3 region is kept as DNA, spanning 42 bases read in frame from base 1. Deletion took 9 bases off V and 4 bases off J, with a span of 16 bases between the germline ends. Based on the germline V gene, the CDR1 and CDR2 sequences are SNHLY and FYNNEI. This clonotype was counted between two and nine times. Its antigen remains undetermined. Per-base quality was not reported, and no clone a single base away is much larger than it. This sample was sequenced with an Illumina HiSeq 2500. TCR beta libraries were prepared by quantitative 5'-RACE with molecular barcodes. Per the authors' processing: A new computational method, built on a probabilistic model of VDJ rearrangement, was used to identify disease-linked TCR variants. The raw public data were reprocessed by TCRdb itself: fastp quality trimming at Q25, MiXCR clonotype calling, in-frame beta chains only. Each entry is one CDR3 protein sequence, shown with its most common DNA and genes. These V and J calls rely on TCRdb rather than the paper's analysis. The sample contains some 250,000 distinct CDR3 sequences, around 25% of them found a single time. The ten largest account for more than 0.6% of the sample.

The sequence was obtained from a male donor with ankylosing spondylitis or in good health (not recorded which). The specimen sequenced was blood, either unsorted or a sorted T cell fraction (not recorded which). The chain is assembled from TRBV2 and TRBJ1-3; the D segment cannot be called with confidence. Read as DNA, the sequence is TGTGCCAGTTCCCCAGGAGCTTTCGGAAACACCATATATTTT. The translation is CASSPGAFGNTIYF.